Shown below are 15 T cell receptor beta chains from a single sample sequenced in a study of technical replicates of blood from a handful of donors. Clones were read by immunoSEQ multiplex PCR, and TCRdb kept only the in-frame ones, dropping some. Of around 92,000 clones in the sample, 95% were seen once. The sequencing input was T cells isolated from PBMCs. These receptors were collected from a human donor in good health.

This sequence joins TRBV20-1 and TRBJ2-5, with D tentatively TRBD1 (6 bases). Trimming removed 4 bases at V and 5 bases at J, with 8 bases between. Germline V gene data show CDR1 as DFQATT and CDR2 as SNEGSKA (reference sequence). The length of the CDR3 is 11 residues. The CDR3 spells CSATGAETQYF. The CDR3 region has the DNA TGCAGTGCTACAGGGGCCGAGACCCAGTACTTC.

The chain joins TRBV18 to TRBJ1-2; D is ambiguous. Trimming stripped 2 bases from V and 2 bases from J, with 15 bases between. The CDR3 is 16 amino acids. The V gene's germline CDR1 is KGHSH and CDR2 LQKENI. The DNA of the CDR3 is TGTGCCAGCTCACCATTTAAGGGAGTACTAAACTATGGCTACACCTTC. Amino acid sequence: CASSPFKGVLNYGYTF.

The chain combines TRBV13 with TRBJ2-1; D not resolved. V lost 2 bases, J lost 7 bases, and 6 bases lay in between. The CDR3 is 12 amino acids. Germline CDR1 and CDR2: PRHDT and FYEKMQ (reference sequence). The DNA of the CDR3 is TGTGCCAGCAGCTTAAAGGAGAATGAGCAGTTCTTC. It specifies CASSLKENEQFF. Combining the CDR3 with reference TRBV13 and TRBJ2-1 gives the whole variable domain AAGVIQSPRHLIKEKRETATLKCYPIPRHDTVYWYQQGPGQDPQFLISFYEKMQSDKGSIPDRFSAQQFSDYHSELNMSSLELGDSALYFCASSLKENEQFFGPGTRLTVL.

This clone was observed a single time. J is TRBJ1-3 and V is TRBV18, with no clear D. The ends were cut back, 2 bases at V and 2 bases at J, with 4 bases in the middle. Looked up from germline, CDR1 is KGHSH and CDR2 is LQKENI. This CDR3 has 13 amino acids. The CDR3 sequence: CASSPEAGNTIYF. CDR3 in DNA: TGTGCCAGCTCACCAGAGGCTGGAAACACCATATATTTT.

The rearrangement joins TRBV6-1 to TRBJ1-4, with 7 bases matching TRBD1. This CDR3 comprises 13 residues. V shed 6 bases and J 3 bases; nucleotides not matched to a gene: 1. The germline V gene has CDR1 MNHNS and CDR2 SASEGT. CDR3: CASRGQPNEKLFF. In DNA form, the CDR3 reads TGTGCCAGCAGGGGACAGCCTAATGAAAAACTGTTTTTT.

The CDR3, as DNA: TGTGCCAGCAGGGCGCGGACGGGGGGTTCCTACGAGCAGTACTTC. Translation gives CASRARTGGSYEQYF. V gene TRBV19 combines with J gene TRBJ2-7; 7 bases are shared with TRBD2. Germline values: CDR1 LNHDA, CDR2 SQIVND (reference sequence). The CDR3 is made up of 15 amino acids. J gave up 1 base and V 9 bases, and 12 bases lay outside the gene matches. The whole variable domain, filled in from reference TRBV19 and TRBJ2-7, reads DGGITQSPKYLFRKEGQNVTLSCEQNLNHDAMYWYRQDPGQGLRLIYYSQIVNDFQKGDIAEGYSVSREKKESFPLTVTSAQKNPTAFYLCASRARTGGSYEQYFGPGTRLTVT.

As DNA, the CDR3 is TGTGCCAGCTCACCAGGGTCTCGCCAGGGTGCGGCCCAGTACTTC. This codes for CASSPGSRQGAAQYF. V gene TRBV18 combines with J gene TRBJ2-5; D may be TRBD1 (5 bases). V lost 2 bases and J 9 bases, leaving 19 bases between the germline ends. Germline V gene sequence: CDR1 KGHSH, CDR2 LQKENI. The CDR3 sequence is 15 residues long.

The chain couples TRBV19 to TRBJ1-2; 9 bases are a match to TRBD1. The CDR3 has 15 amino acids. J was trimmed by 4 bases and V by 5 bases; bases with no gene match: 8. The germline V gene encodes CDR1 LNHDA and CDR2 SQIVND (reference sequence). The CDR3 loop reads CASSLGTGIAYGYTF. The DNA for the CDR3 is TGTGCCAGTAGTTTGGGGACAGGGATCGCCTATGGCTACACCTTC.

Details on this clone: One end of the junction fails to match germline, which may point to a read error. V is TRBV6-5 and J is TRBJ2-7, with TRBD2 matching 9 bases. The CDR3 totals 15 residues. Germline V gene sequence: CDR1 MNHEY, CDR2 SVGAGI. The CDR3 region is CASSDSGTSSHEQYF. Written as DNA, the CDR3 is TGTGCCAGCAGTGACTCCGGGACTAGCTCCCACGAGCAGTACTTC.

This rearrangement joins TRBV28 to TRBJ2-7; TRBD2 might be the D (5 bases). The germline V gene encodes CDR1 MDHEN and CDR2 SYDVKM. The CDR3 consists of 13 residues. Trimming stripped 5 bases from V and 0 bases from J, with 8 bases between. The DNA for the CDR3 is TGTGCCAGCAGTAGCGGCCCCTCCTACGAGCAGTACTTC. It specifies CASSSGPSYEQYF.

The chain couples TRBV20-1 to TRBJ2-7; the D gene is possibly TRBD2 (6 bases). The V gene's germline CDR1 is DFQATT and CDR2 SNEGSKA (reference sequence). This CDR3 has 11 amino acids. V lost 7 bases and J lost 3, with 10 bases in between. The DNA of the CDR3 is TGCAGTGGGGAGGCGTTCTACGAGCAGTACTTC. It is translated as CSGEAFYEQYF.

The chain combines TRBV2 with TRBJ2-1; D is unclear. The germline gives CDR1 SNHLY, CDR2 FYNNEI. The V end lost 7 bases, the J end lost 7 bases, and 8 bases lay between the germline ends. The CDR3 extends over 11 amino acids. As DNA, the CDR3 is TGTGCCAGCATGGCTTCTAATGAGCAGTTCTTC. Protein product: CASMASNEQFF.

The rearrangement joins TRBV4-1 to TRBJ2-5; tentative D call: TRBD2 (5 bases). V lost 1 base, J lost 5 bases, and 14 bases lay in between. CDR3 length equals 15 residues. Germline CDR1 MGHRA, CDR2 YSYEKL. CDR3 coding DNA: TGCGCCAGCAGCCAAGTGCTAGCCGTGGGGGAGACCCAGTACTTC. This encodes CASSQVLAVGETQYF.

The chain links TRBV5-1 to TRBJ2-1, with a possible D match to TRBD2 (6 bases). This CDR3 contains 14 residues. Trimming stripped 1 base from V and 6 bases from J, with 11 bases between. Germline V gene lookup returns CDR1 SGHRS and CDR2 YFSETQ. CDR3 sequence reads: CASSLRQGGNEQFF. CDR3 sequence (DNA): TGCGCCAGCAGCTTGAGGCAGGGAGGCAATGAGCAGTTCTTC.

The rearrangement uses TRBV25-1 and TRBJ2-1, with no clear D. Trimming took 0 bases from V and 5 from J, leaving 8 bases between them. There are 14 residues in the CDR3. Per the germline V gene, CDR1 is MGHDK and CDR2 is SYGVNS. For the CDR3, the DNA is TGTGCCAGCAGTGAATATCGACGGGACAATGAGCAGTTCTTC. Translating it yields CASSEYRRDNEQFF.